Listed below are T cell receptor beta chains from one sample, sequenced in a study of blood T cell repertoires in COVID-19. Libraries were prepared by immunoSEQ multiplex PCR; TCRdb keeps only in-frame clonotypes and omits some of them. The repertoire consists of under 200,000 clones, with more than 70% occurring once and the leading ten covering around 1.5%. Sequencing input: peripheral blood. Receptors originate from a young man with active or convalescent COVID-19. Each CDR3 is given with its conserved first and last residue. D genes are given only for firm matches.

J gene,V gene,D gene,CDR3 DNA,CDR3 protein
TRBJ2-3,TRBV7-3,TRBD2,TGTGCCAGCAGCTTAACGAGTAGCGGGGGAAGCACAGATACGCAGTATTTT,CASSLTSSGGSTDTQYF
TRBJ1-5,TRBV5-6,-,TGTGCCAGCAGCTTGCCCACAGGCCCCCAGCATTTT,CASSLPTGPQHF
TRBJ1-5,TRBV2,TRBD1,TGTGCCAGCAAAGGGGGACAGGGCCAGGCTCAGCCCCAGCATTTT,CASKGGQGQAQPQHF
TRBJ2-2,TRBV9,TRBD1,TGTGCCAGCAGCGCCCCAGGGGGACAGGGGGACACCGGGGAGCTGTTTTTT,CASSAPGGQGDTGELFF
TRBJ2-7,TRBV10-1,-,TGCGCCAGCGGCGAGGGATTGGGATTCGAGCAGTACTTC,CASGEGLGFEQYF
TRBJ2-7,TRBV23-1,-,TGCGCCAGCAGTCAATCCCTCCGGGCCTACGAGCAGTACTTC,CASSQSLRAYEQYF
TRBJ1-2,TRBV5-1,-,TGCGCCAGCAGCTTGACGGGGGATAAAAGGGACTACACCTTC,CASSLTGDKRDYTF
TRBJ2-5,TRBV5-1,TRBD2,TGCGCCAGCAGCTTGGCCGGGAGCGGGAGGGAGGAGACCCAGTACTTC,CASSLAGSGREETQYF
TRBJ2-5,TRBV27,-,TGTGCCAGCAGTTCCCAAGGACAGAGCCAAGAGACCCAGTACTTC,CASSSQGQSQETQYF
TRBJ1-6,TRBV18,TRBD1,TGTGCCAGCTCACCCCAAGGACAGGGTCAATCACCCCTCCACTTT,CASSPQGQGQSPLHF
TRBJ1-4,TRBV24-1,TRBD1,TGTGCCACCAGTGACGCTACAGGGGCTAATGAAAAACTGTTTTTT,CATSDATGANEKLFF
TRBJ2-5,TRBV10-3,TRBD1,TGTGCCATCAGTGCGAACCCGGGACAGGGGGGCCAAGAGACCCAGTACTTC,CAISANPGQGGQETQYF
TRBJ1-5,TRBV19,TRBD1,TGTGCCAGTAATAGACAGGGCTTAACTCAGCCCCAGCATTTT,CASNRQGLTQPQHF
TRBJ2-7,TRBV4-3,TRBD1,TGCGCCAGCAGCCAGGTGGACAGGGGAAAGGACGAGCAGTACTTC,CASSQVDRGKDEQYF
TRBJ2-3,TRBV9,-,TGTGCCAGCAGCGTCTTCGGAGGGAACACAGATACGCAGTATTTT,CASSVFGGNTDTQYF